Following are 23 T cell receptor beta chains from one sample sequenced in a study of OX40 agonist ivuxolimab in advanced cancers. The assay was immunoSEQ multiplex PCR, and TCRdb's table has in-frame clones only and misses some. This table holds roughly 80,000 clones, about 86% found once. Sequencing was performed on CD4+ or CD8+ T cells sorted from blood, taken in a trial of the OX40 agonist ivuxolimab. These receptors came from an adult with an advanced solid tumor such as melanoma, head and neck, liver or kidney cancer.

The chain recombines TRBV7-6 with TRBJ2-5; 12 bases agree with TRBD2. The CDR3 runs to 14 residues. The V and J ends lost 6 bases and 4 bases, in that order; junction bases with no gene match: 3. Per the germline V gene, CDR1 is SGHVS and CDR2 is FNYEAQ. For the CDR3, the DNA is TGTGCCAGCAGGACTAGCGGGGGTTCAGAGACCCAGTACTTC. Residues: CASRTSGGSETQYF.

V gene TRBV5-6 combines with J gene TRBJ1-2; D perhaps matches TRBD1 (5 bases). Germline loops: CDR1 SGHDT, CDR2 YYEEEE. The V and J ends lost 5 bases and 8 bases respectively, with 16 bases between them. The CDR3 covers 13 residues. This CDR3 reads CASRIQGAGGYTF. The CDR3 coding sequence is TGTGCCAGCAGAATCCAGGGAGCGGGGGGCTACACCTTC.

The chain couples TRBV2 to TRBJ2-3; TRBD1 or TRBD2 may be the D gene (5 bases each). V was clipped by 7 bases and J by 6 bases, with 20 bases between them. This CDR3 comprises 15 residues. The germline gives CDR1 SNHLY, CDR2 FYNNEI. CDR3 DNA: TGTGCCAGCATCCCTCGACGGGGCGCGGCGGATACGCAGTATTTT. This codes for CASIPRRGAADTQYF.

This clone appeared once. This chain connects TRBV7-2 to TRBJ2-2; D might be TRBD1 or TRBD2, each matching 5 bases. Trimming removed 2 bases at V and 9 bases at J, with 22 bases between. Germline V lookup: CDR1 SGHTA, CDR2 FQGNSA. The CDR3 totals 17 residues. The CDR3 protein is CASSLSPGQGGPRELFF. The CDR3 nucleotides read TGTGCCAGCAGCTTATCACCCGGCCAGGGCGGGCCCCGGGAGCTGTTTTTT. Based on the CDR3 plus reference TRBV7-2 and TRBJ2-2, the full variable domain is GAGVSQSPSNKVTEKGKDVELRCDPISGHTALYWYRQSLGQGLEFLIYFQGNSAPDKSGLPSDRFSAERTGGSVSTLTIQRTQQEDSAVYLCASSLSPGQGGPRELFFGEGSRLTVL.

The chain has TRBV30 and TRBJ1-1; the D is unclear. V shed 0 bases and J shed 5 bases, with 13 bases lying between them. The CDR3 loop spans 14 amino acids. Germline-derived CDR1 and CDR2 are GTSNPN and SVGIG (reference sequence). The CDR3 loop is CAWSVIGGVTEAFF. Here the CDR3 DNA reads TGTGCCTGGAGTGTAATAGGCGGGGTAACTGAAGCTTTCTTT.

V gene TRBV5-4 combines with J gene TRBJ2-1; 15 bases line up with TRBD2. Germline values: CDR1 SGHNT, CDR2 YYREEE (reference sequence). V dropped 4 bases and J dropped 4; count of bases not matched to a gene: 3. This CDR3 has 16 residues. CDR3 region: CASSRGTSGGYNEQFF. The CDR3 region has the DNA TGTGCCAGCAGCAGAGGGACTAGCGGGGGGTACAATGAGCAGTTCTTC.

This chain links TRBV28 with TRBJ2-4; a possible D gene is TRBD2 (5 bases). The CDR3 sequence is 16 residues long. CDR1 is MDHEN and CDR2 is SYDVKM in the germline V gene. V dropped 4 bases and J dropped 0 bases, with 13 bases sitting between them. DNA for the CDR3: TGTGCCAGCAGTTCCCTGGACTCAATAGCCAAAAACATTCAGTACTTC. It is translated as CASSSLDSIAKNIQYF.

This chain links TRBV28 with TRBJ2-2; 7 bases align to TRBD2. CDR1 and CDR2 (germline): MDHEN, SYDVKM. The CDR3 consists of 18 residues. The V gene end was trimmed by 2 bases and the J gene end by 0 bases; junction bases not matched to a gene: 9. The CDR3 spells CASSLVPSGVANTGELFF. The CDR3 nucleotides are TGTGCCAGCAGTTTAGTGCCTAGCGGAGTCGCGAACACCGGGGAGCTGTTTTTT.

The chain uses TRBV6-6 and TRBJ1-4; D is possibly TRBD1 (6 bases). This CDR3 has 16 residues. CDR1 MNHNY and CDR2 SVGAGI come from the germline V gene (reference sequence). V lost 8 bases to trimming and J lost 10 bases, with 26 bases between them. CDR3 DNA sequence: TGTGCCAGCGCGACCAACGCGGGACATTTGTCTGGAAAACTGTTTTTT. The encoded protein is CASATNAGHLSGKLFF.

The chain combines TRBV7-8 with TRBJ2-7; possibly TRBD2 for D (7 bases). CDR1 is SGHVS, CDR2 FQNEAQ, per germline. The CDR3 is 16 amino acids. The V gene lost 7 bases and the J gene lost 2 bases, with 21 bases spanning the gap. The CDR3 bases are TGTGCCAGCACCCCGTCGGGGGGCGGCCCCCCCTACGAGCAGTACTTC. This encodes CASTPSGGGPPYEQYF.

This chain joins TRBV11-3 and TRBJ2-3; D not resolved. V was shortened by 3 bases and J by 9 bases, with 13 bases between the two germline ends. In germline, CDR1 is SGHNT, CDR2 YENEEA. The CDR3 is 13 residues long. The CDR3 protein is CASSFGPHKTQYF. The CDR3 nucleotides are TGTGCCAGCAGCTTCGGACCCCACAAAACGCAGTATTTT.

The CDR3: CASSLDRVRNQPQHF. The CDR3 DNA reads as TGTGCCAGCAGTCTCGACAGGGTCCGCAATCAGCCCCAGCATTTT. This rearrangement joins TRBV28 to TRBJ1-5; 7 bases map to TRBD1. The germline gives CDR1 MDHEN, CDR2 SYDVKM. Trimming cost V 5 bases and J 2 bases; bases outside gene matches: 6. This CDR3 spans 15 amino acids.

The chain combines TRBV5-4 with TRBJ2-5; 11 positions match TRBD2. Germline V gives CDR1 SGHNT, CDR2 YYREEE (reference sequence). V shed 2 bases and J 5 bases; nucleotides not matched to a gene: 2. The length of the CDR3 is 14 residues. The CDR3 DNA is TGTGCCAGCAGCTTCCGACTAGCGGGGGAGACCCAGTACTTC. This sequence encodes CASSFRLAGETQYF.

The chain joins TRBV4-1 to TRBJ2-7; possible D gene TRBD1, 6 bases. V shed 2 bases and J shed 5 bases, with 16 bases lying between them. This CDR3 has 15 amino acids. Germline-derived CDR1 and CDR2 are MGHRA and YSYEKL. The CDR3 DNA is TGCGCCAGCAGCCAAATAGGAGAGGGGGTCCACGAGCAGTACTTC. The encoded protein is CASSQIGEGVHEQYF.

The rearrangement links TRBV7-3 to TRBJ1-4; 8 bases map to TRBD1. The CDR3 runs to 15 residues. The V and J ends lost 5 bases and 8 bases, in that order; junction bases with no gene match: 10. CDR1 and CDR2 (germline): SGHTA, FQGTGA. DNA for the CDR3: TGTGCCAGCAGCCCTCTACCGGGACAGGAAGAAAAACTGTTTTTT. Translated: CASSPLPGQEEKLFF.

The chain links TRBV7-3 to TRBJ2-5; D unclear. The CDR3 sequence is 13 residues long. Germline CDR1 and CDR2: SGHTA and FQGTGA. V was shortened by 6 bases and J by 2 bases, with 10 bases between the two germline ends. In nucleotides, the CDR3 is TGTGCCAGCAGTCGAGTACCGCAAGAGACCCAGTACTTC. Translating gives CASSRVPQETQYF.

Note on this clone: An end of the junction differs from the germline gene, which may be a read error. Other DNA variants within this sample encode the same CDR3. The rearrangement links TRBV28 to TRBJ1-4, with a possible D match to TRBD1 (5 bases). Germline CDR1 MDHEN, CDR2 SYDVKM. The CDR3 runs 14 residues. The CDR3 sequence: CASRLPGTNEKLFF. CDR3 nucleotides: TGTGCCAGCAGACTTCCAGGGACTAATGAAAAACTATTTTTT.

The chain links TRBV29-1 to TRBJ2-7; 7 bases agree with TRBD1. Germline values: CDR1 SQVTM, CDR2 ANQGSEA. The CDR3 is 14 amino acids. V was clipped by 2 bases and J by 3 bases; unmatched bases: 7. The CDR3 is CSVESRSGGYEQYF. The DNA of the CDR3 is TGCAGCGTTGAATCGCGTTCAGGGGGCTACGAGCAGTACTTC.

J is TRBJ2-7 and V is TRBV4-1; TRBD1 matches at 10 bases. J gave up 2 bases and V 1 base, and 2 bases lay outside the gene matches. The CDR3 is 15 residues long. The germline V gene encodes CDR1 MGHRA and CDR2 YSYEKL. The CDR3, as DNA: TGCGCCAGCAGCCAAGCCGGGACAGGGGCCTACGAGCAGTACTTC. Its protein is CASSQAGTGAYEQYF.

The chain combines TRBV4-2 with TRBJ2-3; 8 bases agree with TRBD2. The CDR3 has 17 residues. CDR1 and CDR2 (germline): LGHNA, YNFKEQ. The V segment lost 0 bases and the J segment 2 bases; nucleotides outside the gene matches: 7. The CDR3 sequence: CASSQDSAGGHTDTQYF. CDR3 sequence (DNA): TGTGCCAGCAGCCAAGATTCGGCGGGAGGTCACACAGATACGCAGTATTTT.

The chain joins TRBV28 to TRBJ1-2; 9 nucleotides match TRBD1. V lost 8 bases, J lost 7 bases, and 5 bases stayed unmatched. The V gene's germline CDR1 is MDHEN and CDR2 SYDVKM. The CDR3 extends over 12 amino acids. The CDR3 nucleotides read TGTGCCAGCGGACAGGGGAGGCGTGGCTACACCTTC. Amino acid sequence: CASGQGRRGYTF.

Note on this clone: A read error may produce the germline difference seen at one junction end. This specimen includes other DNA sequences encoding the same CDR3. This rearrangement joins TRBV5-1 to TRBJ2-6; 10 nucleotides line up with TRBD2. The CDR3 is made up of 20 amino acids. CDR1 is SGHRS, CDR2 YFSETQ, per germline. DNA for the CDR3: TGCGCCAGCAGTTTGGGCCCCTCAGCGGGGGGGCTAATTGGGGCCAACGTCCTGACTTTC. Translation gives CASSLGPSAGGLIGANVLTF.

The gene calls are TRBV2 and TRBJ1-1, with D hard to call. Trimming shortened V by 4 bases and J by 1 base, and 16 bases separated the two germline ends. The germline CDR1 and CDR2 sequences are SNHLY and FYNNEI. The CDR3 is 16 residues long. Here the CDR3 DNA reads TGTGCCAGCAGTGGTGGGTTGGCCTTGACGAACACTGAAGCTTTCTTT. Its protein is CASSGGLALTNTEAFF.